The 28 T cell receptor beta chains in this list originate from one sample, sequenced in a study of a mutant IDH1 vaccine in newly diagnosed glioma. Clones were read by immunoSEQ multiplex PCR, and TCRdb kept only the in-frame ones, dropping some. Here the sample spans about 23,000 clones, roughly 90% being singletons. The time point was: baseline, week 1 (first vaccination visit). The treatment denotes: pre-vaccination baseline after standard-of-care therapy. Sequencing used PBMCs, obtained from a glioma patient treated with radiotherapy, temozolomide or both. The receptor set was obtained from a man aged 30 to 39 with glioma.

This clone appeared a few times. The chain links TRBV6-4 to TRBJ2-2; D uncertain. Trimming removed 4 bases from V and 3 bases from J, with 6 bases in between. Germline V gives CDR1 MRHNA, CDR2 SNTAGT. The CDR3 has 13 residues. The chain's CDR3 is CASSAGDTGELFF. CDR3 bases: TGTGCCAGCAGTGCTGGGGACACCGGGGAGCTGTTTTTT.

The rearrangement links TRBV5-1 to TRBJ2-1, with D possibly matching TRBD1 (6 bases). Germline CDR1 and CDR2: SGHRS and YFSETQ. The CDR3 consists of 15 residues. V dropped 0 bases and J dropped 6 bases, with 13 bases sitting between them. CDR3 protein: CASSLGGRGGNEQFF. In nucleotides, the CDR3 is TGCGCCAGCAGCTTGGGGGGCAGGGGTGGCAATGAGCAGTTCTTC.

V is TRBV5-1 and J is TRBJ2-1, with a tentative D call TRBD2 (6 bases). V was shortened by 2 bases and J by 6 bases, with 15 bases between the two germline ends. This CDR3 is 15 amino acids long. Per the germline V gene, CDR1 is SGHRS and CDR2 is YFSETQ. CDR3 loop: CASSLASATSNEQFF. The CDR3 DNA reads TGCGCCAGCAGCTTAGCTAGCGCCACTAGCAATGAGCAGTTCTTC.

The chain employs TRBV19 and TRBJ1-1, with D possibly matching TRBD1 (5 bases). Germline V gene lookup returns CDR1 LNHDA and CDR2 SQIVND (reference sequence). The CDR3 has 15 amino acids. Trimming shortened V by 1 base and J by 4 bases, and 13 bases separated the two germline ends. As DNA, the CDR3 is TGTGCCAGTAGTATAGTCGGGGCGCTTGGCACTGAAGCTTTCTTT. It codes for CASSIVGALGTEAFF.

The chain links TRBV6-1 to TRBJ1-4; maybe TRBD1 (5 bases). Trimming removed 5 bases at V and 3 bases at J, with 25 bases between. The CDR3 has 19 residues. CDR1 and CDR2 (germline): MNHNS, SASEGT. The CDR3 DNA is TGTGCCAGCAGTCAAGAAAAACCGGGACCGGTGGTGGCTAATGAAAAACTGTTTTTT. This codes for CASSQEKPGPVVANEKLFF.

This clone has more than one count but fewer than ten. The chain employs TRBV6-4 and TRBJ1-3, with unresolved D. The V end lost 6 bases, the J end lost 5 bases, and 14 bases lay between the germline ends. Germline V gene data show CDR1 as MRHNA and CDR2 as SNTAGT. This CDR3 region has 14 residues. The CDR3 loop is CASSLRTLRNTIYF. The CDR3 DNA follows: TGTGCCAGCAGCCTCCGGACTCTTCGAAACACCATATATTTT.

This clone appeared a single time. The rearrangement joins TRBV27 to TRBJ2-7, with a weak D call TRBD2 (7 bases). Trimming took 9 bases from V and 1 from J, leaving 19 bases between them. The germline gives CDR1 MNHEY, CDR2 SMNVEV (reference sequence). The CDR3 has 15 residues. Here the CDR3 DNA reads TGTGCCAGTCTTCCCCGGGGGGCAGGTTCCTACGAGCAGTACTTC. The encoded protein is CASLPRGAGSYEQYF.

The chain combines TRBV6-6 with TRBJ1-4; 7 bases align to TRBD1. Per germline, CDR1 MNHNY and CDR2 SVGAGI (reference sequence). The CDR3 runs to 13 residues. V was pared by 6 bases and J by 6 bases, with 4 bases of the junction left unmatched. Written as DNA, the CDR3 is TGTGCCAGCAGGCCGGGACAGTATGAAAAACTGTTTTTT. Translating it yields CASRPGQYEKLFF.

The V and J genes are TRBV2 and TRBJ1-5, with 9 bases identical to TRBD1. Per germline, CDR1 SNHLY and CDR2 FYNNEI. V shed 7 bases and J 3 bases; nucleotides not matched to a gene: 10. The CDR3 is 16 amino acids. CDR3 DNA: TGTGCCAGCAATCGTTTTGGGACAGGGTACAATCAGCCCCAGCATTTT. It codes for CASNRFGTGYNQPQHF.

The CDR3 spells CASSLDSRETQYF. DNA of the CDR3: TGTGCCAGCAGCTTAGACAGTAGAGAGACCCAGTACTTC. The rearrangement links TRBV11-3 to TRBJ2-5; D remains ambiguous. The CDR3 contains 13 residues. CDR1 is SGHNT and CDR2 is YENEEA in the germline V gene. Trimming shortened V by 0 bases and J by 4 bases, and 6 bases separated the two germline ends.

The table lists this clone with a count of one. J is TRBJ2-7 and V is TRBV7-2, with D possibly being TRBD2 (5 bases). V was clipped by 5 bases and J by 5 bases, with 25 bases between them. This CDR3 spans 17 amino acids. Germline CDR1 is SGHTA and CDR2 is FQGNSA. The CDR3 loop reads CASSPAAASTLSDEQYF. CDR3 DNA: TGTGCCAGCAGCCCAGCCGCGGCTAGCACCCTGAGCGACGAGCAGTACTTC.

The CDR3 is CASSLGAGGLNEQFF. As DNA, the CDR3 is TGCGCCAGCAGCTTGGGAGCGGGAGGTCTGAATGAGCAGTTCTTC. The V gene is TRBV5-1, the J gene TRBJ2-1; 9 nucleotides match TRBD2. J was trimmed by 7 bases and V by 0 bases; bases with no gene match: 5. The germline V gene encodes CDR1 SGHRS and CDR2 YFSETQ. The CDR3 has 15 amino acids.

In its sample, this clone was seen a few times. This chain joins TRBV6-5 and TRBJ2-7, with TRBD1 identical over 7 bases. The V segment lost 9 bases and the J segment 4 bases; nucleotides outside the gene matches: 12. The germline V gene encodes CDR1 MNHEY and CDR2 SVGAGI. The CDR3 is 14 residues long. The CDR3 protein is CASQGIGGFYEQYF. Here the CDR3 DNA reads TGTGCCAGTCAGGGGATAGGGGGCTTTTACGAGCAGTACTTC.

V usage is TRBV7-9 and J usage is TRBJ2-1; TRBD2 aligns across 11 bases. J lost 0 bases, V lost 8 bases, and 3 bases had no gene match. In germline, CDR1 is SEHNR, CDR2 FQNEAQ (reference sequence). The CDR3 is 15 amino acids. Here the CDR3 DNA reads TGTGCCAGCGGCACTAGCGGGAGCTCCTACAATGAGCAGTTCTTC. Its translation: CASGTSGSSYNEQFF.

This rearrangement joins TRBV7-2 to TRBJ2-5; D remains ambiguous. V was cut by 5 bases and J by 1 base, with 5 bases left in between. CDR3 size: 12 residues. Germline CDR1 and CDR2: SGHTA and FQGNSA. CDR3 in DNA: TGTGCCAGCAGCCAGGTCCAAGAGACCCAGTACTTC. This encodes CASSQVQETQYF.

This clone was seen once. The chain combines TRBV25-1 with TRBJ2-1; 16 positions agree with TRBD2. The CDR3 sequence is 18 residues long. Germline values: CDR1 MGHDK, CDR2 SYGVNS. V trimming: 8 bases; J trimming: 6 bases; junction bases outside the gene matches: 13. Written as DNA, the CDR3 is TGTGCCAGCCGTGCCGGGACTAGCGGGAGGGCCCTTAGCAATGAGCAGTTCTTC. It yields the protein CASRAGTSGRALSNEQFF.

This clone showed up just once. DNA for the CDR3: TGTGCCAGCAGCTCCCGCAACGTGGGGGCGCATGACTATGGCTACACCTTC. It specifies CASSSRNVGAHDYGYTF. The gene calls are TRBV7-2 and TRBJ1-2, with D possibly being TRBD1 (6 bases). The germline V gene has CDR1 SGHTA and CDR2 FQGNSA. V was pared by 4 bases and J by 3 bases, with 21 bases between. This CDR3 is 17 amino acids long.

V is TRBV5-1 and J is TRBJ1-6, with D perhaps matching TRBD1 (6 bases). The CDR3 totals 14 residues. Trimming cost V 2 bases and J 8 bases, with 11 bases left between them. Germline V gives CDR1 SGHRS, CDR2 YFSETQ. Written as DNA, the CDR3 is TGCGCCAGCAGCTTCTCAGGGGATGATTCACCCCTCCACTTT. It is translated as CASSFSGDDSPLHF.

The chain employs TRBV19 and TRBJ1-1; TRBD1 matches 8 bases. Germline CDR1 and CDR2: LNHDA and SQIVND (reference sequence). The CDR3 contains 12 residues. The ends lost 8 bases at V and 8 bases at J; junction bases unmatched: 7. The CDR3 spells CASSGQALEAFF. The CDR3 DNA reads TGTGCCAGTTCGGGACAGGCCCTGGAAGCTTTCTTT.

This sequence joins TRBV5-6 and TRBJ2-7, with a possible D match to TRBD2 (6 bases). In germline, CDR1 is SGHDT, CDR2 YYEEEE. V shed 3 bases and J shed 3 bases, with 19 bases lying between them. This CDR3 spans 16 amino acids. For the CDR3, the DNA is TGTGCCAGCAGCTCGGGGGACGGCACAAGACTCTACGAGCAGTACTTC. Translation gives CASSSGDGTRLYEQYF.

The chain is built from TRBV5-1 and TRBJ1-3; unclear D gene. The germline CDR1 and CDR2 sequences are SGHRS and YFSETQ. V lost 1 base and J 0 bases, leaving 11 bases between the germline ends. The length of the CDR3 is 16 residues. This CDR3 is CASSLMGELSGNTIYF. The CDR3 DNA reads TGCGCCAGCAGCTTGATGGGTGAACTCTCTGGAAACACCATATATTTT.

The rearrangement uses TRBV25-1 and TRBJ1-5, with D maybe TRBD1 (6 bases). The V gene's germline CDR1 is MGHDK and CDR2 SYGVNS. The CDR3 contains 14 residues. V lost 1 base and J 9 bases, leaving 13 bases between the germline ends. CDR3 nucleotides: TGTGCCAGCAGTGAATGGACAGCTCCTATGCCCCAGCATTTT. It codes for CASSEWTAPMPQHF.

This clone was recorded once. V usage is TRBV4-1 and J usage is TRBJ2-2, with unresolved D. The CDR3 is 13 residues long. Germline V CDR1 and CDR2: MGHRA, YSYEKL. V was clipped by 1 base and J by 6 bases, with 6 bases between them. Here the CDR3 DNA reads TGCGCCAGCAGCCAAGTTCAGGCCGGGGAGCTGTTTTTT. Its translation: CASSQVQAGELFF.

The CDR3 protein is CASSPWGDRVNTEAFF. The CDR3 bases are TGTGCCAGCAGCCCCTGGGGCGACAGGGTGAACACTGAAGCTTTCTTT. The chain joins TRBV7-9 to TRBJ1-1, with 7 bases lining up with TRBD1. Germline CDR1 reads SEHNR; CDR2 reads FQNEAQ (reference sequence). This CDR3 has 16 residues. Trimming took 5 bases from V and 0 from J; bases not matched to a gene: 9.

This clone was seen a handful of times. The chain carries TRBV30 and TRBJ1-1; TRBD1 agrees at 8 bases. Per germline, CDR1 GTSNPN and CDR2 SVGIG (reference sequence). The CDR3 length is 12 residues. J was trimmed by 1 base and V by 7 bases; bases with no gene match: 2. CDR3 coding DNA: TGTGCCTCGGACAGGGAGAACACTGAAGCTTTCTTT. Its translation: CASDRENTEAFF.

The chain joins TRBV30 to TRBJ1-1; D unresolved. Germline V CDR1 and CDR2: GTSNPN, SVGIG (reference sequence). The CDR3 loop spans 12 amino acids. The V and J ends lost 3 bases and 0 bases respectively, with 5 bases between them. CDR3 amino acids: CAWRGVNTEAFF. Written as DNA, the CDR3 is TGTGCCTGGAGGGGAGTGAACACTGAAGCTTTCTTT.

The V call is TRBV13, the J call TRBJ2-1; TRBD2 aligns across 10 bases. This CDR3 has 17 residues. Germline-derived CDR1 and CDR2 are PRHDT and FYEKMQ (reference sequence). Trimming at V came to 0 bases and at J to 0 bases, leaving 2 bases not matched to a gene. The CDR3 here is CASSLGLAGDSYNEQFF. The CDR3 bases are TGTGCCAGCAGCTTAGGGCTAGCGGGAGACTCCTACAATGAGCAGTTCTTC.

This clone appeared a single time. The chain couples TRBV9 to TRBJ2-7; possible D gene TRBD1, 6 bases. V lost 0 bases and J lost 5, with 18 bases in between. In germline, CDR1 is SGDLS, CDR2 YYNGEE. The CDR3 extends over 16 amino acids. The CDR3 region has the DNA TGTGCCAGCAGCGTAGCTACTACGGGGACACTCAACGAGCAGTACTTC. Translation gives CASSVATTGTLNEQYF.